The rows below give T cell receptor beta chains drawn from one sample of a study of T cell responses to AZD1222 COVID-19 vaccine. Sequenced by immunoSEQ multiplex PCR; TCRdb stores in-frame clones only, minus some. This table holds some 160,000 clones, around nine tenths found once. The specimen was peripheral blood, collected on day 0 of AZD1222 vaccination. Every receptor here comes from an adult in good health. The CDR3 runs from the conserved cysteine through the conserved F or W. Each record gives: V gene, J gene, D gene, clone size, CDR3 protein, CDR3 DNA. A D gene is named only where the DNA matches it firmly. Size values are once, few and many counts, or a class for expanded clones, and some rows have none.

v_gene: TRBV11-3
j_gene: TRBJ2-2
d_gene: .
abundance: few
CDR3aa: CASSSTENTGELFF
CDR3nt: TGTGCCAGCAGCTCAACAGAGAACACCGGGGAGCTGTTTTTT

v_gene: TRBV6-6
j_gene: TRBJ2-7
d_gene: .
abundance: .
CDR3aa: CASSNPQATQYREQYF
CDR3nt: TGTGCCAGCAGCAACCCCCAAGCAACCCAATATCGGGAGCAGTACTTC

v_gene: TRBV5-4
j_gene: TRBJ2-7
d_gene: .
abundance: .
CDR3aa: CASSLLGPGGEQYF
CDR3nt: TGTGCCAGCAGCTTACTGGGGCCCGGGGGCGAGCAGTACTTC

v_gene: TRBV27
j_gene: TRBJ1-1
d_gene: TRBD1
abundance: .
CDR3aa: CASRVDRGRGTEAFF
CDR3nt: TGTGCCAGCAGAGTCGACAGGGGGCGCGGCACTGAAGCTTTCTTT

v_gene: TRBV27
j_gene: TRBJ2-3
d_gene: TRBD2
abundance: .
CDR3aa: CASSLLAGVGPDTQYF
CDR3nt: TGTGCCAGCAGTTTATTAGCGGGAGTGGGCCCAGATACGCAGTATTTT

v_gene: TRBV11-2
j_gene: TRBJ1-2
d_gene: TRBD1
abundance: .
CDR3aa: CASSTTGVTGYGYTF
CDR3nt: TGTGCCAGCAGCACGACAGGGGTTACAGGCTATGGCTACACCTTC

v_gene: TRBV7-2
j_gene: TRBJ1-6
d_gene: .
abundance: .
CDR3aa: CASSPVGGNNSPLHF
CDR3nt: TGTGCCAGCAGCCCCGTCGGGGGGAATAATTCACCCCTCCACTTT

v_gene: TRBV3-1/TRBV3-2
j_gene: TRBJ2-3
d_gene: .
abundance: .
CDR3aa: CASSQAPGRSTDTQYF
CDR3nt: TGTGCCAGCAGCCAAGCCCCGGGTCGAAGCACAGATACGCAGTATTTT

v_gene: TRBV7-2
j_gene: TRBJ2-1
d_gene: TRBD2
abundance: .
CDR3aa: CASSVWNGRAKDEQFF
CDR3nt: TGTGCCAGCAGCGTCTGGAACGGGAGGGCCAAAGATGAGCAGTTCTTC

v_gene: TRBV15
j_gene: TRBJ1-6
d_gene: .
abundance: .
CDR3aa: CATSRTTFPEGSPLHF
CDR3nt: TGTGCCACCAGCAGGACGACATTTCCCGAGGGTTCACCCCTCCACTTT

v_gene: TRBV11-3
j_gene: TRBJ2-6
d_gene: TRBD2
abundance: .
CDR3aa: CASSLDGRASGANVLTF
CDR3nt: TGTGCCAGCAGCTTGGACGGGAGGGCCTCTGGGGCCAACGTCCTGACTTTC

v_gene: TRBV5-1
j_gene: TRBJ1-4
d_gene: .
abundance: .
CDR3aa: CASSLRAATNEKLFF
CDR3nt: TGCGCCAGCAGCTTGAGGGCAGCAACTAATGAAAAACTGTTTTTT

v_gene: TRBV6-2/TRBV6-3
j_gene: TRBJ1-1
d_gene: .
abundance: .
CDR3aa: CASSYTGRVGTEAFF
CDR3nt: TGTGCCAGCAGTTACACGGGGCGGGTGGGCACTGAAGCTTTCTTT

v_gene: TRBV5-1
j_gene: TRBJ2-1
d_gene: TRBD2
abundance: .
CDR3aa: CASRRGLADPFQFF
CDR3nt: TGCGCCAGCAGGAGGGGACTAGCGGACCCCTTCCAGTTCTTC

v_gene: TRBV6-5
j_gene: TRBJ1-5
d_gene: .
abundance: .
CDR3aa: CASKNEMDNQPQHF
CDR3nt: TGTGCCAGCAAAAACGAGATGGACAATCAGCCCCAGCATTTT

v_gene: TRBV6-1
j_gene: TRBJ2-7
d_gene: .
abundance: .
CDR3aa: CASSDVIQTLSYEQYF
CDR3nt: TGTGCCAGCAGTGACGTGATCCAGACCCTCTCCTACGAGCAGTACTTC

v_gene: TRBV11-2
j_gene: TRBJ2-1
d_gene: .
abundance: .
CDR3aa: CASSFGGNKDNEQFF
CDR3nt: TGTGCCAGCAGCTTCGGGGGAAATAAAGACAATGAGCAGTTCTTC

v_gene: TRBV11-2
j_gene: TRBJ1-5
d_gene: TRBD1
abundance: .
CDR3aa: CASSLDRPPGQPQHF
CDR3nt: TGTGCCAGCAGTTTGGACAGGCCCCCAGGTCAGCCCCAGCATTTT

v_gene: TRBV4-1
j_gene: TRBJ1-2
d_gene: .
abundance: few
CDR3aa: CASSLVGGRGANYGYTF
CDR3nt: TGCGCCAGCAGCCTCGTGGGGGGAAGGGGGGCTAACTATGGCTACACCTTC

v_gene: TRBV27
j_gene: TRBJ2-1
d_gene: TRBD2
abundance: .
CDR3aa: CASSPSGDNEQFF
CDR3nt: TGTGCCAGCAGCCCTAGCGGGGACAATGAGCAGTTCTTC

v_gene: TRBV7-3
j_gene: TRBJ1-6
d_gene: .
abundance: .
CDR3aa: CASSLTARSPLHF
CDR3nt: TGTGCCAGCAGCTTAACAGCCCGGTCACCCCTCCACTTT

v_gene: TRBV7-9
j_gene: TRBJ1-1
d_gene: TRBD1
abundance: .
CDR3aa: CASSSQGRNWEAFF
CDR3nt: TGTGCCAGCAGCTCACAGGGGAGGAATTGGGAAGCTTTCTTT

v_gene: TRBV7-7
j_gene: TRBJ2-5
d_gene: TRBD2
abundance: .
CDR3aa: CASSLGASGGALETQYF
CDR3nt: TGTGCTAGCAGCTTAGGGGCTAGCGGGGGGGCCTTGGAGACCCAGTACTTC

v_gene: TRBV5-5
j_gene: TRBJ2-5
d_gene: TRBD1
abundance: .
CDR3aa: CASSLGQGRETQYF
CDR3nt: TGTGCCAGCAGCTTGGGACAGGGACGAGAGACCCAGTACTTC

v_gene: TRBV4-3
j_gene: TRBJ2-3
d_gene: .
abundance: .
CDR3aa: CASSMVRGFYDTQYF
CDR3nt: TGCGCCAGCAGCATGGTCAGGGGATTCTACGATACGCAGTATTTT

v_gene: TRBV4-2
j_gene: TRBJ1-1
d_gene: .
abundance: .
CDR3aa: CASSTQGYTEAFF
CDR3nt: TGTGCCAGCAGCACACAGGGTTACACTGAAGCTTTCTTT

v_gene: TRBV9
j_gene: TRBJ1-2
d_gene: .
abundance: .
CDR3aa: CASSVAQGRGGYTF
CDR3nt: TGTGCCAGCAGCGTAGCTCAAGGTCGGGGTGGCTACACCTTC

v_gene: TRBV12-5
j_gene: TRBJ1-5
d_gene: TRBD1
abundance: .
CDR3aa: CASGLATGGSNQPQHF
CDR3nt: TGTGCTAGTGGTTTGGCTACAGGGGGTAGCAATCAGCCCCAGCATTTT

v_gene: TRBV10-3
j_gene: TRBJ2-7
d_gene: TRBD1
abundance: .
CDR3aa: CAISTGTGGYESEQYF
CDR3nt: TGTGCCATCAGTACCGGGACAGGAGGTTACGAGTCGGAGCAGTACTTC

v_gene: TRBV10-1
j_gene: TRBJ2-2
d_gene: .
abundance: .
CDR3aa: CASSVKGTNTGELFF
CDR3nt: TGCGCCAGCAGTGTTAAAGGGACGAACACCGGGGAGCTGTTTTTT

v_gene: TRBV4-1
j_gene: TRBJ2-7
d_gene: TRBD2
abundance: .
CDR3aa: CASSKGAGGPTYEQYF
CDR3nt: TGCGCCAGCAGCAAAGGAGCGGGAGGGCCCACCTACGAGCAGTACTTC

v_gene: TRBV25-1
j_gene: TRBJ1-3
d_gene: .
abundance: .
CDR3aa: CASRRSGTSGNTIYF
CDR3nt: TGTGCCAGCAGACGCTCAGGGACCTCTGGAAACACCATATATTTT

v_gene: TRBV6-5
j_gene: TRBJ2-6
d_gene: .
abundance: .
CDR3aa: CASRLGGSGANVLTF
CDR3nt: TGTGCCAGCAGATTAGGGGGGTCTGGGGCCAACGTCCTGACTTTC

v_gene: TRBV5-8
j_gene: TRBJ1-2
d_gene: .
abundance: .
CDR3aa: CASSLRGGLNYGYTF
CDR3nt: TGTGCCAGCAGCTTGCGGGGGGGTCTTAACTATGGCTACACCTTC

v_gene: TRBV30
j_gene: TRBJ2-1
d_gene: .
abundance: .
CDR3aa: CAWSVLGSGGEQFF
CDR3nt: TGTGCCTGGAGTGTACTTGGGTCTGGCGGTGAGCAGTTCTTC

v_gene: TRBV7-3
j_gene: TRBJ2-3
d_gene: .
abundance: .
CDR3aa: CASSLSGIEDTQYF
CDR3nt: TGTGCCAGCAGCTTATCGGGAATCGAAGATACGCAGTATTTT

v_gene: TRBV7-8
j_gene: TRBJ2-3
d_gene: .
abundance: .
CDR3aa: CASTPFRERSIPTSTDTQYF
CDR3nt: TGTGCCAGCACCCCTTTTAGGGAGCGGAGCATTCCAACTAGCACAGATACGCAGTATTTT

v_gene: TRBV15
j_gene: TRBJ2-4
d_gene: .
abundance: .
CDR3aa: CATSRSPAVGSKNIQYF
CDR3nt: TGTGCCACCAGCAGATCCCCGGCAGTAGGATCCAAAAACATTCAGTACTTC

v_gene: TRBV4-1
j_gene: TRBJ2-7
d_gene: .
abundance: once
CDR3aa: CASSQVGRGGTYEQYF
CDR3nt: TGCGCCAGCAGCCAAGTAGGAAGGGGAGGAACCTACGAGCAGTACTTC

v_gene: TRBV7-2
j_gene: TRBJ1-1
d_gene: .
abundance: .
CDR3aa: CASSLDRGATEAFF
CDR3nt: TGTGCCAGCAGCTTAGATCGGGGGGCGACTGAAGCTTTCTTT

v_gene: TRBV10-3
j_gene: TRBJ1-2
d_gene: .
abundance: .
CDR3aa: CAISEVGSARFNYGYTF
CDR3nt: TGTGCCATCAGTGAGGTTGGGTCAGCGAGGTTCAACTATGGCTACACCTTC

v_gene: TRBV14
j_gene: TRBJ1-3
d_gene: TRBD1
abundance: .
CDR3aa: CASSQRGTGPGNTIYF
CDR3nt: TGTGCCAGCAGCCAACGAGGGACAGGGCCAGGAAACACCATATATTTT

v_gene: TRBV10-3
j_gene: TRBJ1-5
d_gene: .
abundance: .
CDR3aa: CAISDPGQPSNQPQHF
CDR3nt: TGTGCCATCAGTGACCCCGGACAGCCTAGCAATCAGCCCCAGCATTTT

v_gene: TRBV11-2
j_gene: TRBJ2-5
d_gene: TRBD2
abundance: .
CDR3aa: CASSGGLAGETQYF
CDR3nt: TGTGCCAGCAGCGGGGGACTAGCGGGGGAGACCCAGTACTTC

v_gene: TRBV29-1
j_gene: TRBJ2-3
d_gene: .
abundance: .
CDR3aa: CSVERGSTDTQYF
CDR3nt: TGCAGCGTTGAAAGAGGGAGCACAGATACGCAGTATTTT

v_gene: TRBV4-1
j_gene: TRBJ2-1
d_gene: TRBD2
abundance: .
CDR3aa: CASSQSPTSGSGNEQFF
CDR3nt: TGCGCCAGCAGCCAATCCCCAACTAGCGGGAGTGGTAATGAGCAGTTCTTC